Below, 14 T cell receptor beta chains from the same sample are listed, as sequenced in a study of T cells expressing NK-cell markers. Reanalyzing the 5' RACE reads, TCRdb keeps one entry per CDR3 protein, without DNA. In all, the sample yields about 190,000 distinct CDR3 sequences. Sequencing was done on a sample of blood T cells: a sorted CD56 or NKG2C T cell subset, CD4+ or CD8+ T cells, or bulk PBMC T cells (not recorded which). The receptors were gathered from a man aged 18-70 years in good health.

The chain uses TRBV12-3 or TRBV12-4 and TRBJ2-3. There are 16 residues in the CDR3. The CDR3 region is CASSLELGSSTDTQYF.

This chain uses TRBV28 with TRBJ1-5; as DNA is missing, the TRBD1 call by TCRdb cannot be tested. The CDR3 spans 17 residues. CDR1 is MDHEN and CDR2 is SYDVKM in the germline V gene. CDR3 amino acids: CASSLTGGDSSNQPQHF.

The CDR3 loop is CASSRGLAIIQETQYF. The chain uses TRBV27 and TRBJ2-5; TCRdb gives TRBD2 as the D gene, but with no DNA this cannot be confirmed. The CDR3 covers 16 residues. The germline V gene encodes CDR1 MNHEY and CDR2 SMNVEV (reference sequence).

The chain uses TRBV12-3 or TRBV12-4 and TRBJ2-1. This CDR3 contains 16 residues. The CDR3 sequence is CASRDPTGGSYNEQFF.

The chain employs TRBV2 and TRBJ2-7; TCRdb gives TRBD2 as the D gene, but with no DNA this cannot be confirmed. Looked up from germline, CDR1 is SNHLY and CDR2 is FYNNEI. This CDR3 comprises 13 residues. The CDR3 loop reads CASRGDYSYEQYF.

The chain recombines TRBV29-1 with TRBJ1-4; the D gene TCRdb calls, TRBD1, cannot be checked with no DNA. The CDR3 is made up of 15 amino acids. Germline CDR1 SQVTM, CDR2 ANQGSEA. CDR3 sequence: CSVALYGTGYEKLFF.

The chain employs TRBV28 and TRBJ1-2; the D gene TCRdb calls, TRBD1, cannot be checked with no DNA. Germline CDR1 MDHEN, CDR2 SYDVKM. The CDR3 is 15 residues long. The CDR3 reads CASSPGDTSLAGYTF.

The V and J genes are TRBV3-1 and TRBJ2-3; with no DNA, the TCRdb D assignment of TRBD2 cannot be verified. The CDR3 covers 18 residues. Germline CDR1 LGHDT, CDR2 YNNKEL (reference sequence). CDR3: CASSQDRTSGGTNDTQYF.

The chain recombines TRBV7-9 with TRBJ1-5. This CDR3 is built from 20 residues. The V gene's germline CDR1 is SEHNR and CDR2 FQNEAQ (reference sequence). CDR3 amino acids: CASILGELWPSSDRNQPQHF.

The chain carries TRBV19 and TRBJ2-1. The CDR3 runs 16 residues. CDR1 and CDR2 (germline): LNHDA, SQIVND (reference sequence). CDR3 sequence: CASSIELAGSYNEQFF.

The chain has TRBV27 and TRBJ2-7; without DNA, the TCRdb call of TRBD2 cannot be checked. Germline-derived CDR1 and CDR2 are MNHEY and SMNVEV (reference sequence). The CDR3 has 13 residues. Here the CDR3 reads CASRTSGAHEQYF.

The rearrangement uses TRBV27 and TRBJ2-1; the TCRdb D gene call, TRBD1, has no DNA to confirm it. The CDR3 is made up of 15 amino acids. Germline CDR1 MNHEY, CDR2 SMNVEV (reference sequence). This CDR3 is CASSLQGARGNEQFF.

The chain recombines TRBV27 with TRBJ2-3; TCRdb's D gene call, TRBD2, goes unchecked for lack of DNA. The CDR3 length is 17 residues. Germline CDR1 MNHEY, CDR2 SMNVEV (reference sequence). The CDR3 sequence: CASSSNSGGPPPDTQYF.

V and J are TRBV28 and TRBJ1-6; lacking DNA, the TRBD1 call made by TCRdb goes unchecked. Per germline, CDR1 MDHEN and CDR2 SYDVKM. The CDR3 consists of 15 residues. The chain's CDR3 is CASSKDRAYNSPLHF. Using reference TRBV28 and TRBJ1-6 for the parts outside the CDR3, the full variable domain is DVKVTQSSRYLVKRTGEKVFLECVQDMDHENMFWYRQDPGLGLRLIYFSYDVKMKEKGDIPEGYSVSREKKERFSLILESASTNQTSMYLCASSKDRAYNSPLHFGNGTRLTVT.